This TCR beta chain was sequenced in a study of T cell repertoires in aging, cancer and after chemotherapy. Notes on the study in general: The repertoire data cannot show anything about immunological memory following chemotherapy. Healthy donors lost TCR diversity with age mainly through richness, cancer patients through richness and evenness.

Amplification of TCR beta used genomic DNA extracted from peripheral blood. Trimming cost V 2 bases and J 3 bases; bases outside gene matches: 10. The germline CDR1 and CDR2 sequences are PRHDT and FYEKMQ (reference sequence). CDR3 length: 17 amino acids. A mixed TRB-A/B primer pool amplified rearranged TRB by multiplex touch-down PCR. TCRdb re-derived calls from the multiplex PCR reads in MiXCR, one entry per CDR3 protein. Of about 3,000 distinct CDR3 sequences listed, 35% were seen once; the top ten hold approximately 9.9%. In regard to this clonotype: Its matching antigen is unknown.

J is TRBJ1-5 and V is TRBV13; TRBD1 aligns across 7 bases. The sample was blood. This TCR was recovered from a human donor with a solid tumor. CDR3 sequence reads: CASSLRQGGSYNQPQHF. DNA of the CDR3: TGTGCCAGCAGCTTAAGACAGGGAGGATCCTACAATCAGCCCCAGCATTTT. Full variable domain (outside the CDR3, taken from reference TRBV13 and TRBJ1-5): AAGVIQSPRHLIKEKRETATLKCYPIPRHDTVYWYQQGPGQDPQFLISFYEKMQSDKGSIPDRFSAQQFSDYHSELNMSSLELGDSALYFCASSLRQGGSYNQPQHFGDGTRLSIL.